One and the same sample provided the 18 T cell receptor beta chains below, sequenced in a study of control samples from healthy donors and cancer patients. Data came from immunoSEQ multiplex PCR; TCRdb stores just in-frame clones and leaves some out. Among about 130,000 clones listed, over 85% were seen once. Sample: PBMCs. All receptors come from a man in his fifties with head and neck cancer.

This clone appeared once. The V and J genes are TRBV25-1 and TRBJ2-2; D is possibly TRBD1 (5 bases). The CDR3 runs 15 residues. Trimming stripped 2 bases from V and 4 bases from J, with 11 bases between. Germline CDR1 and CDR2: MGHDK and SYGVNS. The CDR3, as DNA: TGTGCCAGCAGTGAAATGGGGCTAGGCACCGGGGAGCTGTTTTTT. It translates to CASSEMGLGTGELFF.

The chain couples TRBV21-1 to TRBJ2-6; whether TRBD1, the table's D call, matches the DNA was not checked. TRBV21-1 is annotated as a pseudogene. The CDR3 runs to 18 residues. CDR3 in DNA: TGTGCCAGCAGCACCACAACAGGGTTTCACTCTGGGGCCAACGTCCTGACTTTC. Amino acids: CASSTTTGFHSGANVLTF.

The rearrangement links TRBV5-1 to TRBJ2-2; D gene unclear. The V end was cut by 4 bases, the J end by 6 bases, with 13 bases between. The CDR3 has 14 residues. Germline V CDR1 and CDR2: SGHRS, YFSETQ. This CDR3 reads CASSPYIEPGELFF. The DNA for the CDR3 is TGCGCCAGCAGCCCCTACATCGAACCCGGGGAGCTGTTTTTT. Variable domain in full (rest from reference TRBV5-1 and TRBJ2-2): KAGVTQTPRYLIKTRGQQVTLSCSPISGHRSVSWYQQTPGQGLQFLFEYFSETQRNKGNFPGRFSGRQFSNSRSEMNVSTLELGDSALYLCASSPYIEPGELFFGEGSRLTVL.

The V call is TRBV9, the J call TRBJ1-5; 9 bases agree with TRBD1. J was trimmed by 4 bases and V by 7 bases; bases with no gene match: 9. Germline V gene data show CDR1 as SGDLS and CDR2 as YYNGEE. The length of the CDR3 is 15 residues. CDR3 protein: CASSDRGGLNQPQHF. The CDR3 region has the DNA TGTGCCAGCTCCGACAGGGGGGGGCTTAATCAGCCCCAGCATTTT.

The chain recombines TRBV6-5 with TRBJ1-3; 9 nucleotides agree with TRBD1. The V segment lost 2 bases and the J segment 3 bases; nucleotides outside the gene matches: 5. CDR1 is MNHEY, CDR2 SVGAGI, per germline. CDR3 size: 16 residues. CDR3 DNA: TGTGCCAGCAGTTACAATGGACAGGGGAATGGAAACACCATATATTTT. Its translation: CASSYNGQGNGNTIYF.

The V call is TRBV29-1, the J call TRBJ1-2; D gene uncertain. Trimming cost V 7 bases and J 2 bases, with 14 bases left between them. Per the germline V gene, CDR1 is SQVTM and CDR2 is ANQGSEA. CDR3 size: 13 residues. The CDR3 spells CSAQADGNYGYTF. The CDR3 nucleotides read TGCAGCGCCCAAGCCGACGGAAACTATGGCTACACCTTC.

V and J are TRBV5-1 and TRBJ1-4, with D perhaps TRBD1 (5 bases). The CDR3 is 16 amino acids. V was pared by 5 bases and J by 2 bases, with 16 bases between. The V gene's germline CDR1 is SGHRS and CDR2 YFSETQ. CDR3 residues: CASRLGRGITNEKLFF. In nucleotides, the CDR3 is TGCGCCAGCAGACTAGGGCGGGGCATCACTAATGAAAAACTGTTTTTT.

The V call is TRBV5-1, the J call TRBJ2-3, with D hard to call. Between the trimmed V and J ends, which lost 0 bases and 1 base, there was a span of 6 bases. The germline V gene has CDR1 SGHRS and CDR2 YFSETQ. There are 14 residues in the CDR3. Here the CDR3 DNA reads TGCGCCAGCAGCTTGGGAGATCGCACAGATACGCAGTATTTT. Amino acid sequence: CASSLGDRTDTQYF.

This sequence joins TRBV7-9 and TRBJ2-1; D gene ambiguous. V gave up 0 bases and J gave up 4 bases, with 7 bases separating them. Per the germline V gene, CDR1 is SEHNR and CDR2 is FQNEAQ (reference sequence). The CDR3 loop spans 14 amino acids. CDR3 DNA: TGTGCCAGCAGCTTAGCAGTAGTTTACAATGAGCAGTTCTTC. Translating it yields CASSLAVVYNEQFF. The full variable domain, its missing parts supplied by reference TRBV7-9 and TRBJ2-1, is DTGVSQNPRHKITKRGQNVTFRCDPISEHNRLYWYRQTLGQGPEFLTYFQNEAQLEKSRLLSDRFSAERPKGSFSTLEIQRTEQGDSAMYLCASSLAVVYNEQFFGPGTRLTVL.

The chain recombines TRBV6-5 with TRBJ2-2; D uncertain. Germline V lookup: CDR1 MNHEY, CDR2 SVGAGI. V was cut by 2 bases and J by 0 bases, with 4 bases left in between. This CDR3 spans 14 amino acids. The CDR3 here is CASSYGANTGELFF. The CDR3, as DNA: TGTGCCAGCAGTTACGGGGCGAACACCGGGGAGCTGTTTTTT.

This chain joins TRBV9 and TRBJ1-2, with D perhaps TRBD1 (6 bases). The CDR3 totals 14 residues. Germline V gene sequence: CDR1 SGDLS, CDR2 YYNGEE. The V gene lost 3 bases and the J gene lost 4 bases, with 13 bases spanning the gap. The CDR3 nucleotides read TGTGCCAGCAGCGCTGGGGGGGGCAGCTATGGCTACACCTTC. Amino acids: CASSAGGGSYGYTF. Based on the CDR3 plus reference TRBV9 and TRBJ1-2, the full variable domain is DSGVTQTPKHLITATGQRVTLRCSPRSGDLSVYWYQQSLDQGLQFLIQYYNGEERAKGNILERFSAQQFPDLHSELNLSSLELGDSALYFCASSAGGGSYGYTFGSGTRLTVV.

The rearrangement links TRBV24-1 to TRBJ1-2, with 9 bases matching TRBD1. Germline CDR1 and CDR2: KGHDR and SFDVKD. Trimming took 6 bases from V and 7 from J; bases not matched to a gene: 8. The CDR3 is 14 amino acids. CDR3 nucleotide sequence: TGTGCCACCAGTCCCGGGACAGGGAATGGTGGCTACACCTTC. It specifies CATSPGTGNGGYTF.

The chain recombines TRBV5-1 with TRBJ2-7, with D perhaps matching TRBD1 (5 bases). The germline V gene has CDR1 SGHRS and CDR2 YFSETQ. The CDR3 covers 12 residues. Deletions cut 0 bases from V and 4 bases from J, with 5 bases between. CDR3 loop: CASSLGQYEQYF. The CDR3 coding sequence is TGCGCCAGCAGCTTGGGACAGTACGAGCAGTACTTC. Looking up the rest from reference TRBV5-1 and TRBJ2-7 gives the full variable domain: KAGVTQTPRYLIKTRGQQVTLSCSPISGHRSVSWYQQTPGQGLQFLFEYFSETQRNKGNFPGRFSGRQFSNSRSEMNVSTLELGDSALYLCASSLGQYEQYFGPGTRLTVT.

This CDR3 is CASSDRVLYF. CDR3 DNA sequence: TGTGCCAGCAGTGACAGGGTTCTGTACTTC. The chain employs TRBV12-3 or TRBV12-4 and TRBJ2-7; TRBD1 agrees at 7 bases. V gave up 5 bases and J gave up 12 bases; unmatched junction bases: 4. The CDR3 covers 10 residues.

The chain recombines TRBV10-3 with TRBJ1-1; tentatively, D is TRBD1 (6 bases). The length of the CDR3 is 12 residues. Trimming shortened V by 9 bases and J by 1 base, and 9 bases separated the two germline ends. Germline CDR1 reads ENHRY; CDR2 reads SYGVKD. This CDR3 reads CAIARGNTEAFF. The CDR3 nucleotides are TGTGCCATTGCCAGGGGGAACACTGAAGCTTTCTTT.

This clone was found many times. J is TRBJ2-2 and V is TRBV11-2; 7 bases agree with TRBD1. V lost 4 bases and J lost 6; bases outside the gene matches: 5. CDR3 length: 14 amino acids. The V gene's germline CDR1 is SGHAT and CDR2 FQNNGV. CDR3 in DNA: TGTGCCAGCAGCTCCCAGGGGGTCCCCGGGGAGCTGTTTTTT. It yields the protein CASSSQGVPGELFF.

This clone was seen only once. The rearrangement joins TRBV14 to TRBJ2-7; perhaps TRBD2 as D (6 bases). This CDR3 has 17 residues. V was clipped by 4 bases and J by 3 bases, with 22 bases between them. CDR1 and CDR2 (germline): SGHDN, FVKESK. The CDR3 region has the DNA TGTGCCAGCAGCCCCTTCGAAGTAGCGGAGAGGGGCTACGAGCAGTACTTC. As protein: CASSPFEVAERGYEQYF.

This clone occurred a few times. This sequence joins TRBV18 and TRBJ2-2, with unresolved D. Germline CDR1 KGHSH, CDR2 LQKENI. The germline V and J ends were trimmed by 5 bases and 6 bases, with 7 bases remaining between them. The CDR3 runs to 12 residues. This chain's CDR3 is CASSTAAGELFF. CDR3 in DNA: TGTGCCAGCTCAACCGCAGCCGGGGAGCTGTTTTTT.